This TCR beta chain was identified during a study of PD-1 blockade in classical Hodgkin lymphoma. Germline lookup yields CDR1 WNHNN and CDR2 SYGVQD (reference sequence). The trim removed 5 bases at V and 7 bases at J, leaving 5 bases unmatched. The CDR3 totals 13 residues. Time point meaning: cycle 4 day 1 (C4D1), after more than 5 weeks of nivolumab. Patients all relapsed after autologous stem cell transplantation, and there was variation in brentuximab vedotin exposure. TCRdb's table, derived via immunoSEQ multiplex PCR, lists solely in-frame clones and lacks some. The data contain 15,000 to 20,000 clones, more than 70% of them singletons. Study findings and constraints: Why repertoires differed is undefined; disease activity or prior therapy possibly contributed. Diversity in CD4+ TCRs, unlike that measured in CD8+ TCRs, had risen significantly by C4D1. Excluded were patients who started nivolumab under 1 year after ASCT, a group that had lower diversity. Relative to healthy donors, newly diagnosed patients reportedly had lower baseline TCR diversity, which was reported as lower still in relapsed/refractory patients.

This clone was seen only once. Its antigen is unidentified. The chain combines TRBV10-1 with TRBJ2-1, with 7 bases that match TRBD2. The origin of this receptor is a human donor with classical Hodgkin lymphoma. The sample consisted of peripheral blood mononuclear cells (PBMCs), taken before the fourth cycle of nivolumab. CDR3 residues: CASSPGGKNEQFF. In DNA, the CDR3 is TGCGCCAGCAGTCCGGGGGGTAAAAATGAGCAGTTCTTC.